This T cell receptor beta chain stems from a study of T cell changes during pregnancy in multiple sclerosis. The repertoire was sequenced with immunoSEQ multiplex PCR; TCRdb's copy has only in-frame clones and lacks some. The data contain 40,000 to 50,000 clones, 85% to 95% of them singletons. This clone is deemed medium-sized. J lost 8 bases, V lost 3 bases, and 10 bases had no gene match. The CDR3 spans 16 residues. Germline values: CDR1 SEHNR, CDR2 FQNEAQ (reference sequence). V gene TRBV7-9 combines with J gene TRBJ2-1; TRBD2 matches 10 bases. The input for sequencing was CD8+ T cells from peripheral blood mononuclear cells, taken in the first trimester of pregnancy. This receptor was taken from a female donor with multiple sclerosis, enrolled in a pregnancy study. CDR3 DNA: TGTGCCAGCAGCTTTACAGGGACTAGCGTGATTCATGAGCAGTTCTTC. Translation gives CASSFTGTSVIHEQFF.